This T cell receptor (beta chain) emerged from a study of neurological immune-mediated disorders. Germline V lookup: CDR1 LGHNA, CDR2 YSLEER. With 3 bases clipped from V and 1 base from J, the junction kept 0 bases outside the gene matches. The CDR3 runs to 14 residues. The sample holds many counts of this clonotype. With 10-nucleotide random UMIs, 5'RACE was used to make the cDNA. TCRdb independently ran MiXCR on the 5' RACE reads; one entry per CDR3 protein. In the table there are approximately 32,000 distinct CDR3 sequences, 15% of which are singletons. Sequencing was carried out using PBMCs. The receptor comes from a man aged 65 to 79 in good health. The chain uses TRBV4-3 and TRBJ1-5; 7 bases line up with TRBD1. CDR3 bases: TGCGCCAGCAGCCAGACAGGGAGCAATCAGCCCCAGCATTTT. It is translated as CASSQTGSNQPQHF.